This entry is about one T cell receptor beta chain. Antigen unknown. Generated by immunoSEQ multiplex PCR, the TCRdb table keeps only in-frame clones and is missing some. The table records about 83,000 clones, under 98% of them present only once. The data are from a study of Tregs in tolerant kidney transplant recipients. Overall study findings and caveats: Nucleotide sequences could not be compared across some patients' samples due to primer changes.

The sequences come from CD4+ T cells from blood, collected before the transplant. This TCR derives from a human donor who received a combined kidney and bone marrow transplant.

In DNA form, the CDR3 reads TGTGCCAGCAGCTTATCAGGGAGGTTAGCGGCAAATGAGCAGTTCTTC. This translates into CASSLSGRLAANEQFF. The V gene is TRBV11-2, the J gene TRBJ2-1; TRBD2 is a possible D gene (6 bases). The germline V gene encodes CDR1 SGHAT and CDR2 FQNNGV. V lost 2 bases and J 7 bases, leaving 18 bases between the germline ends. The CDR3 loop spans 16 amino acids.